One and the same sample provided the 16 T cell receptor beta chains below, sequenced in a study of patients and donors after allogeneic stem cell transplantation. TCRdb re-called the RT-PCR reads with MiXCR, one entry per CDR3 protein. Of around 200,000 distinct CDR3 sequences listed, over 30% are singletons. The sequenced material came from blood, either unsorted or a sorted T cell fraction (not recorded which). The receptors come from a human donor who was either an allogeneic HSCT recipient or a stem cell or donor lymphocyte infusion donor (not recorded which). It is not recorded whose cells these are; they may come from a transplant donor.

This clonotype came up a few times. The chain has TRBV5-1 and TRBJ2-5; 7 nucleotides line up with TRBD1. V trimming: 4 bases; J trimming: 3 bases; junction bases outside the gene matches: 6. This CDR3 is built from 14 residues. Germline CDR1 SGHRS, CDR2 YFSETQ. In DNA form, the CDR3 reads TGCGCCAGCAGCCCGGGACAGCTTAAAGAGACCCAGTACTTC. This codes for CASSPGQLKETQYF.

This clonotype was picked up one time. V is TRBV20-1 and J is TRBJ2-7; D may be TRBD1 (6 bases). The ends were cut back, 5 bases at V and 6 bases at J, with 17 bases in the middle. The CDR3 totals 13 residues. Germline CDR1 is DFQATT and CDR2 is SNEGSKA (reference sequence). The DNA for the CDR3 is TGCAGTGCTCTACAGGGACGAATGGGCGAGCAGTACTTC. This translates into CSALQGRMGEQYF.

This clonotype was recorded a few times. The CDR3: CASSLNPPGTAPNYGYTF. The CDR3 bases are TGCGCCAGCAGCCTCAACCCCCCTGGGACAGCTCCCAACTATGGCTACACCTTC. The rearrangement links TRBV4-3 to TRBJ1-2; 7 bases align to TRBD1. The CDR3 contains 18 residues. V was pared by 4 bases and J by 2 bases, with 16 bases of the junction left unmatched. Germline V gene lookup returns CDR1 LGHNA and CDR2 YSLEER.

This clonotype came up once. The chain joins TRBV28 to TRBJ2-1, with TRBD2 identical over 8 bases. The CDR3 covers 15 residues. Germline-derived CDR1 and CDR2 are MDHEN and SYDVKM. Losses at the gene ends were 7 bases for V and 6 bases for J; bases not matched to a gene: 11. The CDR3 bases are TGTGCCAGCACCCCCTTGGGTAGCGGGATCAATGAGCAGTTCTTC. Translation: CASTPLGSGINEQFF.

This chain links TRBV6-5 with TRBJ1-6, with a tentative D call TRBD1 (5 bases). The CDR3 totals 15 residues. V shed 8 bases and J shed 7 bases, with 18 bases lying between them. Per the germline V gene, CDR1 is MNHEY and CDR2 is SVGAGI. In DNA form, the CDR3 reads TGTGCCAGCGGCAACCACGGGGCCCCAAATTCACCCCTCCACTTT. Protein sequence: CASGNHGAPNSPLHF.

In this sample, this clonotype turned up a few times. The J gene is TRBJ2-7, the V gene TRBV20-1; a weak D match, TRBD1 (6 bases). The CDR3 has 12 residues. The germline V gene has CDR1 DFQATT and CDR2 SNEGSKA (reference sequence). Trimming shortened V by 6 bases and J by 3 bases, and 12 bases separated the two germline ends. The CDR3 region has the DNA TGCAGTGCGGGAAGGACAGTCTACGAGCAGTACTTC. This translates into CSAGRTVYEQYF.

The chain combines TRBV15 with TRBJ2-7; no clear D. This CDR3 contains 14 residues. Germline V lookup: CDR1 LNHNV, CDR2 YYDKDF (reference sequence). The V gene lost 1 base and the J gene lost 1 base, with 8 bases spanning the gap. The CDR3: CATSRVGSSYEQYF. CDR3 DNA: TGTGCCACCAGCAGAGTGGGCAGTTCCTACGAGCAGTACTTC.

The rearrangement uses TRBV6-1 and TRBJ2-5, with D uncertain. Per germline, CDR1 MNHNS and CDR2 SASEGT. V was pared by 6 bases and J by 1 base, with 9 bases between. This CDR3 region has 13 residues. As DNA, the CDR3 is TGTGCCAGCAGCTCTCCCTTCCAAGAGACCCAGTACTTC. The encoded protein is CASSSPFQETQYF.

J is TRBJ2-3 and V is TRBV29-1, with D unresolved. This CDR3 is built from 11 residues. The V end lost 2 bases, the J end lost 4 bases, and 4 bases lay between the germline ends. Germline V gives CDR1 SQVTM, CDR2 ANQGSEA. CDR3: CSVENADTQYF. DNA of the CDR3: TGCAGCGTTGAAAACGCAGATACGCAGTATTTT.

The chain recombines TRBV11-2 with TRBJ1-2, with D possibly TRBD1 on 6 matching bases. The V gene lost 0 bases and the J gene lost 3 bases, with 14 bases spanning the gap. The CDR3 length is 16 residues. Looked up from germline, CDR1 is SGHAT and CDR2 is FQNNGV. The chain's CDR3 is CASSLEETGRDYGYTF. Written as DNA, the CDR3 is TGTGCCAGCAGCTTAGAGGAAACAGGGAGGGACTATGGCTACACCTTC.

The CDR3 reads CASSRTTYAEQYF. DNA of the CDR3: TGCGCCAGCAGCAGGACAACGTACGCCGAGCAGTACTTC. The chain is built from TRBV4-1 and TRBJ2-7, with a possible D match to TRBD1 (5 bases). Germline V lookup: CDR1 MGHRA, CDR2 YSYEKL. V was shortened by 5 bases and J by 6 bases, with 14 bases between the two germline ends. This CDR3 region has 13 residues.

The V call is TRBV4-1, the J call TRBJ2-7, with D possibly matching TRBD1 (6 bases). Germline-derived CDR1 and CDR2 are MGHRA and YSYEKL. Between the trimmed V and J ends, which lost 0 bases and 11 bases, there was a span of 14 bases. This CDR3 has 13 amino acids. CDR3 residues: CASSQDPWAGEYF. CDR3 DNA sequence: TGCGCCAGCAGCCAAGATCCCTGGGCAGGGGAGTACTTC.

This clonotype was found a few times. The chain employs TRBV20-1 and TRBJ1-5, with 7 bases lining up with TRBD1. The CDR3 sequence is 15 residues long. The junction had 11 bases not matched to a gene; V was cut back by 4 bases and J by 5 bases. CDR1 and CDR2 from the germline V gene are DFQATT and SNEGSKA (reference sequence). The CDR3 DNA reads TGCAGTGCTATACAACTAGACAGGGAGGATCAGCCCCAGCATTTT. Protein: CSAIQLDREDQPQHF.

This chain joins TRBV29-1 and TRBJ2-7; D unresolved. Between the trimmed V and J ends, which lost 4 bases and 6 bases, there was a span of 19 bases. Germline V gene sequence: CDR1 SQVTM, CDR2 ANQGSEA. The CDR3 is 14 residues long. Here the CDR3 reads CSVGLRLSSLEQYF. The CDR3 bases are TGCAGCGTTGGCTTGAGACTCAGCTCTCTCGAGCAGTACTTC.

Only a few counts were recorded for this clonotype. The gene calls are TRBV6-1 and TRBJ1-3; maybe TRBD1 (6 bases). The CDR3 is 14 residues long. Looked up from germline, CDR1 is MNHNS and CDR2 is SASEGT. CDR3 nucleotide sequence: TGTGCGGTCCGGGACACCGGCTCTGGAAACACCATATATTTT. Amino acid sequence: CAVRDTGSGNTIYF.

The chain combines TRBV30 with TRBJ1-3, with D unresolved. V shed 0 bases and J shed 0 bases, with 6 bases lying between them. This CDR3 is built from 14 residues. Germline CDR1 GTSNPN, CDR2 SVGIG (reference sequence). The CDR3 spells CAWSVTTSGNTIYF. The CDR3 nucleotides are TGTGCCTGGAGTGTAACCACCTCTGGAAACACCATATATTTT.